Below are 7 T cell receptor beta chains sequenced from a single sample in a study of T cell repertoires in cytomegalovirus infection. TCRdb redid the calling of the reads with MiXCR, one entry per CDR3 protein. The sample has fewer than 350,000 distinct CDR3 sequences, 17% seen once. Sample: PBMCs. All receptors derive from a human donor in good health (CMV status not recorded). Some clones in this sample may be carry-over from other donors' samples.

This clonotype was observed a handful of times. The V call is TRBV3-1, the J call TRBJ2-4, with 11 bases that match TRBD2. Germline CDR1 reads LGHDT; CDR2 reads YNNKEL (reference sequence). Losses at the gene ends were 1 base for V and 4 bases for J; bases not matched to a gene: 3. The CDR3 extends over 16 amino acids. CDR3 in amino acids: CASSQGLAGGKNIQYF. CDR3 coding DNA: TGTGCCAGCAGCCAAGGGTTAGCGGGGGGGAAAAACATTCAGTACTTC.

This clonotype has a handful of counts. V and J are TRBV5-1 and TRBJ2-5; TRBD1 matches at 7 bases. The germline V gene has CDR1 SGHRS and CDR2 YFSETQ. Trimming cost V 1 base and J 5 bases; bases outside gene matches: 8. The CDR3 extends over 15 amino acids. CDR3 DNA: TGCGCCAGCAGCTTGTCCGGGACAGTACGCGAGACCCAGTACTTC. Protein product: CASSLSGTVRETQYF.

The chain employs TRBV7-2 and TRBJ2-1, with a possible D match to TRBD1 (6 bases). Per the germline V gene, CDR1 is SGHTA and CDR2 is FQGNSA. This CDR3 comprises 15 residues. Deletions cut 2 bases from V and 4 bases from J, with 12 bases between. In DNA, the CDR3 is TGTGCCAGCAGCTTATTTTTCGACAGGTACAATGAGCAGTTCTTC. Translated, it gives CASSLFFDRYNEQFF.

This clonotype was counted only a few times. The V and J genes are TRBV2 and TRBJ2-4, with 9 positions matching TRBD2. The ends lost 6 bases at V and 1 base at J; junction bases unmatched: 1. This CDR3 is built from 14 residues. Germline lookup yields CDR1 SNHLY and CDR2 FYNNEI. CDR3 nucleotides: TGTGCCAGCAGGCTAGCGGGGGCCAAAAACATTCAGTACTTC. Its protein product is CASRLAGAKNIQYF.

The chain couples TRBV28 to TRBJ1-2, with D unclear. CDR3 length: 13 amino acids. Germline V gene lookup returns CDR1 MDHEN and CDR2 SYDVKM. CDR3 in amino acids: CAARRKIGYGYTF. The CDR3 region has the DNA TGTGCGGCGCGCAGGAAGATTGGCTATGGCTACACCTTC.

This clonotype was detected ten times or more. CDR3 sequence reads: CASSQDRGSYNEQFF. CDR3 nucleotide sequence: TGTGCCAGCAGCCAAGACAGGGGCTCCTACAATGAGCAGTTCTTC. The chain uses TRBV7-2 and TRBJ2-1, with 8 positions matching TRBD1. The CDR3 has 15 amino acids. V shed 5 bases and J 0 bases; nucleotides not matched to a gene: 3. Germline CDR1 is SGHTA and CDR2 is FQGNSA.

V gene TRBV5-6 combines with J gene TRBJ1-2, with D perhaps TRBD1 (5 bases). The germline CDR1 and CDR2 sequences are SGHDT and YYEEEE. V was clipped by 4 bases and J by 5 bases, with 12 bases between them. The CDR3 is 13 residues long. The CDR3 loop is CASSTTDKYGYTF. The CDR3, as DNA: TGTGCCAGCAGCACGACGGACAAGTATGGCTACACCTTC.